Each of the 15 T cell receptor beta chains below was sequenced from the same sample in a study of cytomegalovirus exposure and HLA in healthy donors. Both 60 Vbeta primers and 13 Jbeta primers went into the PCR. The data were produced by immunoSEQ multiplex PCR, yet TCRdb's version contains in-frame clones alone and is incomplete. This table holds about 160,000 clones, around 77% found once. Sample: PBMCs. These receptors were collected from a man aged 50 to 59 in good health and CMV-seropositive.

The chain combines TRBV20-1 with TRBJ1-4; no reliable D call. V lost 5 bases and J lost 8, with 6 bases in between. The CDR3 has 10 residues. Germline V gene data show CDR1 as DFQATT and CDR2 as SNEGSKA (reference sequence). The chain's CDR3 is CSAFGEKLFF. CDR3 sequence (DNA): TGCAGTGCTTTCGGGGAAAAACTGTTTTTT.

The V and J genes are TRBV4-3 and TRBJ1-1, with TRBD1 matching over 7 bases. CDR1 and CDR2 (germline): LGHNA, YSLEER. This CDR3 region has 13 residues. With V trimmed by 8 bases and J by 1 base, 4 bases remained unmatched. Here the CDR3 DNA reads TGCGCCAGCGCGGGACAGACGAACACTGAAGCTTTCTTT. This sequence encodes CASAGQTNTEAFF.

This rearrangement joins TRBV5-4 to TRBJ2-1; 8 positions match TRBD2. From germline, CDR1 is SGHNT and CDR2 YYREEE (reference sequence). The CDR3 covers 16 residues. The junction had 18 bases not matched to a gene; V was cut back by 4 bases and J by 12 bases. The CDR3 reads CASSPGGSGGLSRQFF. The CDR3 nucleotides read TGTGCCAGCAGCCCCGGGGGGAGCGGGGGCCTCTCAAGGCAGTTCTTC.

V gene TRBV5-5 combines with J gene TRBJ1-4, with D possibly TRBD1 on 6 matching bases. CDR1 and CDR2 from the germline V gene are SGHKS and YYEKEE (reference sequence). The CDR3 covers 12 residues. V lost 2 bases and J lost 10, with 9 bases in between. CDR3 DNA: TGTGCCAGCAGCTTCGACAGGAGAAAACTGTTTTTT. Its protein product is CASSFDRRKLFF.

The sample holds a few counts of this clone. This sequence joins TRBV4-3 and TRBJ2-3; 8 bases map to TRBD1. Germline V gene data show CDR1 as LGHNA and CDR2 as YSLEER. V was clipped by 0 bases and J by 7 bases; unmatched bases: 9. The CDR3 totals 16 residues. The CDR3 spells CASSQDYRGIRNTQYF. Written as DNA, the CDR3 is TGCGCCAGCAGCCAAGACTACAGGGGGATTCGGAATACGCAGTATTTT.

This clone was detected a few times. The V gene is TRBV19, the J gene TRBJ1-4; the match to TRBD1 covers 10 bases. Germline V gene lookup returns CDR1 LNHDA and CDR2 SQIVND (reference sequence). The CDR3 extends over 14 amino acids. Trimming at V came to 7 bases and at J to 5 bases, leaving 4 bases not matched to a gene. The chain's CDR3 is CASMDRGMNEKLFF. CDR3 bases: TGTGCCAGTATGGACAGGGGGATGAATGAAAAACTGTTTTTT.

The chain recombines TRBV10-2 with TRBJ1-5; perhaps TRBD1 as D (5 bases). The germline CDR1 and CDR2 sequences are WSHSY and SAAADI. The CDR3 runs 13 residues. The ends were cut back, 5 bases at V and 6 bases at J, with 11 bases in the middle. This CDR3 is CASSSGYGQPQHF. The CDR3 bases are TGCGCCAGCAGTTCAGGGTACGGTCAGCCCCAGCATTTT.

The gene calls are TRBV29-1 and TRBJ2-3; 8 bases map to TRBD2. CDR1 and CDR2 (germline): SQVTM, ANQGSEA. The V and J ends lost 3 bases and 0 bases, in that order; junction bases with no gene match: 2. The CDR3 loop spans 14 amino acids. The CDR3 coding sequence is TGCAGCGTTGACCCTAGCGGGAGCACAGATACGCAGTATTTT. It codes for CSVDPSGSTDTQYF.

This rearrangement joins TRBV28 to TRBJ2-1, with D possibly TRBD2 on 6 matching bases. This CDR3 region has 15 residues. The V gene's germline CDR1 is MDHEN and CDR2 SYDVKM. Trimming took off 5 bases at V and 3 bases at J, with 14 bases between the two ends. In nucleotides, the CDR3 is TGTGCCAGCAGTCCAGGTGGGGGGTTCTACAATGAGCAGTTCTTC. Protein sequence: CASSPGGGFYNEQFF.

This chain uses TRBV9 with TRBJ2-1, with D possibly matching TRBD2 (5 bases). The ends were cut back, 0 bases at V and 5 bases at J, with 12 bases in the middle. Germline values: CDR1 SGDLS, CDR2 YYNGEE. The CDR3 length is 15 residues. CDR3 loop: CASSVGPGMNNEQFF. In nucleotides, the CDR3 is TGTGCCAGCAGCGTAGGGCCGGGGATGAACAATGAGCAGTTCTTC.

The chain carries TRBV4-2 and TRBJ2-1, with D perhaps TRBD2 (7 bases). This CDR3 contains 16 residues. V lost 1 base and J 4 bases, leaving 14 bases between the germline ends. Per germline, CDR1 LGHNA and CDR2 YNFKEQ. CDR3 loop: CASSQASGGPYNEQFF. CDR3 nucleotide sequence: TGTGCCAGCAGCCAAGCATCGGGGGGCCCTTACAATGAGCAGTTCTTC.

The chain has TRBV21-1 and TRBJ2-7; TRBD2 reflects the table's D call only, with no check against the DNA. TRBV21-1 is described as a pseudogene. This CDR3 is 15 amino acids long. Written as DNA, the CDR3 is TGTGCCAGCAGCGCACGGACTAGCGGGACCTACGAGCAGTACTTC. It yields the protein CASSARTSGTYEQYF.

The CDR3 region has the DNA TGTGCCAGCAGCTTAGTGACAGGGAGTAACAATCAGCCCCAGCATTTT. Translated, it gives CASSLVTGSNNQPQHF. This rearrangement joins TRBV7-8 to TRBJ1-5; 7 nucleotides match TRBD1. The length of the CDR3 is 16 residues. CDR1 is SGHVS, CDR2 FQNEAQ, per germline. V gave up 1 base and J gave up 3 bases; unmatched junction bases: 6.

V is TRBV4-1 and J is TRBJ2-1; 14 nucleotides agree with TRBD2. The trim removed 4 bases at V and 4 bases at J, leaving 3 bases unmatched. CDR1 and CDR2 (germline): MGHRA, YSYEKL. The CDR3 is 16 residues long. The CDR3 is CASSRRTSGGYNEQFF. CDR3 in DNA: TGCGCCAGCAGCCGCAGGACTAGCGGGGGGTACAATGAGCAGTTCTTC.

V usage is TRBV9 and J usage is TRBJ2-3, with D possibly matching TRBD2 (5 bases). With 0 bases removed from V and 6 bases from J, the gap between germline ends came to 14 bases. Germline CDR1 is SGDLS and CDR2 is YYNGEE. The CDR3 is made up of 15 amino acids. The DNA of the CDR3 is TGTGCCAGCAGCGTAGACCCTAGCTGGGAGGATACGCAGTATTTT. It translates to CASSVDPSWEDTQYF.